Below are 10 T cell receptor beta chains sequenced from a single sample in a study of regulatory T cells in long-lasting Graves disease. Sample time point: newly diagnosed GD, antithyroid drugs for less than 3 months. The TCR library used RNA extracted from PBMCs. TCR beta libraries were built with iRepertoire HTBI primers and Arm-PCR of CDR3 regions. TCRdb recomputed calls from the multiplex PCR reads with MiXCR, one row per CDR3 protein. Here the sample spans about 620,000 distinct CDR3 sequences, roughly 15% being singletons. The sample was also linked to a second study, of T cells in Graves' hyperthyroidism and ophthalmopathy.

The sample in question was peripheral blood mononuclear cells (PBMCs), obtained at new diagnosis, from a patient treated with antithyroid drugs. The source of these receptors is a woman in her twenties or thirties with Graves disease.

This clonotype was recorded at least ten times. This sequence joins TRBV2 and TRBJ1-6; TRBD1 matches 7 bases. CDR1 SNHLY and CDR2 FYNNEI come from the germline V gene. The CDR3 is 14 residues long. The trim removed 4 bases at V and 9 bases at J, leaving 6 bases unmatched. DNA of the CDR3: TGTGCCAGCAGTGGCCAGGGGGAGGTTTCACCCCTCCACTTT. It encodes CASSGQGEVSPLHF. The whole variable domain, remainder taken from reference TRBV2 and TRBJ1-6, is EPEVTQTPSHQVTQMGQEVILRCVPISNHLYFYWYRQILGQKVEFLVSFYNNEISEKSEIFDDQFSVERPDGSNFTLKIRSTKLEDSAMYFCASSGQGEVSPLHFGNGTRLTVT.

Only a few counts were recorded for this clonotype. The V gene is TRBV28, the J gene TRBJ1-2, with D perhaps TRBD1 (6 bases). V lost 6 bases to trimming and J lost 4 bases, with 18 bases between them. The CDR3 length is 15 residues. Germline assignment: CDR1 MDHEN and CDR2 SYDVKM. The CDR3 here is CASSPHRVYGYGYTF. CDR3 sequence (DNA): TGTGCCAGCAGCCCACACAGGGTTTATGGCTATGGCTACACCTTC.

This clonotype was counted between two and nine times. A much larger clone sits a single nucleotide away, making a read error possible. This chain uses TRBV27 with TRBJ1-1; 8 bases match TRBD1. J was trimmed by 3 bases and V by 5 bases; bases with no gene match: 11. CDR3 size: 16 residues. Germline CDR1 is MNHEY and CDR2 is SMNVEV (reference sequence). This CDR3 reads CASSLGNRGGDTEAFF. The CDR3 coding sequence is TGTGCCAGCAGTCTAGGGAACAGGGGGGGGGACACTGAAGCTTTCTTT.

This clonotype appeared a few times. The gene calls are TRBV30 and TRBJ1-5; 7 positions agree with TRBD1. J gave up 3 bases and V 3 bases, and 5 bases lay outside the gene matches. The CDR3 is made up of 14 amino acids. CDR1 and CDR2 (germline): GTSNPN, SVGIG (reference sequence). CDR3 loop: CAWRRQGINQPQHF. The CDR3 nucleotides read TGTGCCTGGAGAAGACAGGGAATCAATCAGCCCCAGCATTTT.

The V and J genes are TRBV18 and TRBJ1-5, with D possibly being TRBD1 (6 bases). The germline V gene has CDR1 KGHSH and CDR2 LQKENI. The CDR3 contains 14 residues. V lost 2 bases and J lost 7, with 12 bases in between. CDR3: CASSPWAGEQPQHF. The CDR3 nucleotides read TGTGCCAGCTCACCATGGGCAGGGGAACAGCCCCAGCATTTT.

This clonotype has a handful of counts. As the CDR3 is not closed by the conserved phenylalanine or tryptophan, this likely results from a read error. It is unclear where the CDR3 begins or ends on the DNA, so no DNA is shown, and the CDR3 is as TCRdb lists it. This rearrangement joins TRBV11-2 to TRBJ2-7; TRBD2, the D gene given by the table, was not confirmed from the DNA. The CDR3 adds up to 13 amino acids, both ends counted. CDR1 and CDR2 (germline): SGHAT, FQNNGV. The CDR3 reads CASSLGETSGRAL.

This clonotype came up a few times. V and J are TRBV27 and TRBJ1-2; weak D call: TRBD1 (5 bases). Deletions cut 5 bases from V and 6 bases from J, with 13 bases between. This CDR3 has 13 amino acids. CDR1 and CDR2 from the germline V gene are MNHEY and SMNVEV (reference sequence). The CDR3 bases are TGTGCCAGCAGTCCTAGGGGCTTTAATGGCTACACCTTC. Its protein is CASSPRGFNGYTF.

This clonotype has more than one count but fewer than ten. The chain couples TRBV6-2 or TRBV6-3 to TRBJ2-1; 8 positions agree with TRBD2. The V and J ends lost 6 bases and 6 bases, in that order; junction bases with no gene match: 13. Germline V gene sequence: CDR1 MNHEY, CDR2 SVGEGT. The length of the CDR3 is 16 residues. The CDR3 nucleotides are TGTGCCAGCAGAGCCCGGAGTAGCGGGATCCCCAATGAGCAGTTCTTC. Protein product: CASRARSSGIPNEQFF.

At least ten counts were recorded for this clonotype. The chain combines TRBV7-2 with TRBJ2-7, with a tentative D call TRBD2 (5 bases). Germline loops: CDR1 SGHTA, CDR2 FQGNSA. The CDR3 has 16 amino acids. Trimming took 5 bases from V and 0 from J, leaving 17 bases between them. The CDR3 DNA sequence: TGTGCCAGCAGCGCACCACTAGGTTACATCTCCTACGAGCAGTACTTC. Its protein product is CASSAPLGYISYEQYF.

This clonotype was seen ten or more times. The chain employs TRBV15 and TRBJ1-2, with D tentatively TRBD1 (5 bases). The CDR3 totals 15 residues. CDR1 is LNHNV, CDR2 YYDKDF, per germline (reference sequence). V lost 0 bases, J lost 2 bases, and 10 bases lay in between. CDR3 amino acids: CATSRDGQGNYGYTF. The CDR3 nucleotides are TGTGCCACCAGCAGAGATGGGCAGGGAAACTATGGCTACACCTTC.